One and the same sample provided the 5 T cell receptor beta chains below, sequenced in a study of blood T cell repertoires in COVID-19. Profiled with immunoSEQ multiplex PCR; TCRdb holds only in-frame clones, not every one. Counted here are under 250,000 clones, about 88% occurring once; the ten biggest clones make up around 4.8%. Sequenced: peripheral blood. The receptors here all came from a woman aged 40 to 50 with acute or convalescent COVID-19.

The chain combines TRBV10-3 with TRBJ2-1; TRBD2 matches 15 bases. Germline CDR1 ENHRY, CDR2 SYGVKD. CDR3 length: 19 amino acids. Trimming removed 6 bases from V and 3 bases from J; junction bases left unmatched: 12. The CDR3 here is CAIRSDGLAGGPYYNEQFF. In DNA, the CDR3 is TGTGCCATCAGATCCGACGGACTAGCGGGGGGGCCGTACTACAATGAGCAGTTCTTC.

CDR3 DNA: TGTGCCAGCAGGCCCGGGACAGCTCATGGTTCACCCCTCCACTTT. This encodes CASRPGTAHGSPLHF. The chain is built from TRBV27 and TRBJ1-6; TRBD1 aligns across 7 bases. The CDR3 has 15 residues. V shed 6 bases, J shed 9 bases, and the junction held 11 bases outside the gene matches. Germline V gene lookup returns CDR1 MNHEY and CDR2 SMNVEV (reference sequence).

This rearrangement joins TRBV6-5 to TRBJ1-1, with D hard to call. This CDR3 contains 14 residues. V dropped 2 bases and J dropped 3 bases, with 10 bases sitting between them. In germline, CDR1 is MNHEY, CDR2 SVGAGI. This CDR3 reads CASSYRLGDTEAFF. The CDR3 DNA reads as TGTGCCAGCAGTTACCGCCTGGGCGACACTGAAGCTTTCTTT.

This chain's CDR3 is CATSALRDRGDTQYF. CDR3 nucleotide sequence: TGTGCCACCAGTGCCCTCCGGGACAGGGGAGATACGCAGTATTTT. The chain employs TRBV24-1 and TRBJ2-3, with 10 bases fitting TRBD1. The CDR3 is 15 amino acids. CDR1 and CDR2 from the germline V gene are KGHDR and SFDVKD. Trimming at V came to 5 bases and at J to 5 bases, leaving 6 bases not matched to a gene.

The chain uses TRBV6-6 and TRBJ2-7; tentatively, D is TRBD1 (5 bases). CDR1 is MNHNY, CDR2 SVGAGI, per germline (reference sequence). Trimming took off 2 bases at V and 1 base at J, with 9 bases between the two ends. The CDR3 is made up of 14 amino acids. CDR3 region: CASSYGRGSYEQYV. The CDR3 DNA reads TGTGCCAGCAGTTACGGAAGGGGATCCTACGAGCAGTACGTC.